This entry describes one T cell receptor beta chain. Germline assignment: CDR1 KGHDR and CDR2 SFDVKD. The CDR3 contains 11 residues. TCRdb derives one entry per CDR3 protein from the 5' RACE reads, leaving out DNA. This listing includes approximately 400,000 distinct CDR3 sequences. These data come from a study of monozygotic twins with inflammatory bowel disease. Specimen: blood. This sequence joins TRBV24-1 and TRBJ2-7. The TCR comes from a human donor with ulcerative colitis or Crohn's disease, or a healthy co-twin of an affected twin (not recorded which). The CDR3 sequence: CATSDYGEQYF.